The source of this TCR beta chain is a study of cytomegalovirus exposure and HLA in healthy donors. Study-wide findings and caveats: A few V segments could not be told apart, such as TRBV6-2 and TRBV6-3, and were left out. There were 150 to 200 TCR beta chains listed as cytomegalovirus-associated.

To note about this clone: No antigen is known for it.

Per the germline V gene, CDR1 is KGHSH and CDR2 is LQKENI. Trimming shortened V by 3 bases and J by 7 bases, and 6 bases separated the two germline ends. This CDR3 is built from 12 residues. In the PCR, 60 Vbeta and 13 Jbeta primers were used. The table came from immunoSEQ multiplex PCR; TCRdb's copy has only in-frame clones and leaves some out. The sample shows about 110,000 clones, roughly three quarters of them seen only once. The TCR comes from a woman between 45 and 65 years old in good health and CMV-seropositive. The chain links TRBV18 to TRBJ1-4; no reliable D call. Material: PBMCs. The CDR3 region is CASSPSSEKLFF. The CDR3 DNA sequence: TGTGCCAGCTCACCCTCGTCTGAAAAACTGTTTTTT.